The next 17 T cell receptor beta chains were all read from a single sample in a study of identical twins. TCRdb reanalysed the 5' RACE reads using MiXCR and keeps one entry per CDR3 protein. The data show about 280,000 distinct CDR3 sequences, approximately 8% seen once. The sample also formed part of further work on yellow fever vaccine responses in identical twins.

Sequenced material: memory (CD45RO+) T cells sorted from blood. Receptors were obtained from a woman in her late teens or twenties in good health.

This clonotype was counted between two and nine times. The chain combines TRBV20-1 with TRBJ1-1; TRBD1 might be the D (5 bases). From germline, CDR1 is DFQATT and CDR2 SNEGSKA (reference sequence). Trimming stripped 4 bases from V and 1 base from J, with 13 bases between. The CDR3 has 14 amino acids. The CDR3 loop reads CSAKSGTANTEAFF. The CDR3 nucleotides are TGCAGTGCTAAAAGCGGGACGGCGAACACTGAAGCTTTCTTT.

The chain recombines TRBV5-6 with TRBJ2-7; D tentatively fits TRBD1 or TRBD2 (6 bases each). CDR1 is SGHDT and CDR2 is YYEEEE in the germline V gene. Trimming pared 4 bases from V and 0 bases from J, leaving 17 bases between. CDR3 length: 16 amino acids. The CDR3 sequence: CASSLGGTSNSYEQYF. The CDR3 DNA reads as TGTGCCAGCAGCCTAGGGGGGACTTCTAACTCCTACGAGCAGTACTTC.

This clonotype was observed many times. The DNA of the CDR3 is TGTGCCAGCAGACAGCAAATGAACACTGAAGCTTTCTTT. Translating it yields CASRQQMNTEAFF. The rearrangement joins TRBV12-3 or TRBV12-4 to TRBJ1-1, with D unresolved. The CDR3 consists of 13 residues. With 6 bases removed from V and 0 bases from J, the gap between germline ends came to 8 bases.

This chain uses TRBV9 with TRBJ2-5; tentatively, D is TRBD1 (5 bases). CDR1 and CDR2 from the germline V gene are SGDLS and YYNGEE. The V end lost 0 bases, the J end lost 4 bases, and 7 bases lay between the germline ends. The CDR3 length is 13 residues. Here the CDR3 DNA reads TGTGCCAGCAGCGTAGGGGGCGTAGAGACCCAGTACTTC. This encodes CASSVGGVETQYF.

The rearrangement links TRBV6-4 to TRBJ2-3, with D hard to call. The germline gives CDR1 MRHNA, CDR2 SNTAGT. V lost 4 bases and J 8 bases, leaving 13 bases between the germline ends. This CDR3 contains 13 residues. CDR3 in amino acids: CASSGSGLGTQYF. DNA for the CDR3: TGTGCCAGCAGTGGGTCTGGGTTAGGTACGCAGTATTTT.

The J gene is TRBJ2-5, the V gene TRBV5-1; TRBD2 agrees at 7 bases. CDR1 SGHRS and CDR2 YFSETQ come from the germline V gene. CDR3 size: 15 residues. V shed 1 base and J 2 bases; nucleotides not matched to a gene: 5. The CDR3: CASSLSSGIQETQYF. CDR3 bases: TGCGCCAGCAGCTTGTCTAGCGGCATTCAAGAGACCCAGTACTTC.

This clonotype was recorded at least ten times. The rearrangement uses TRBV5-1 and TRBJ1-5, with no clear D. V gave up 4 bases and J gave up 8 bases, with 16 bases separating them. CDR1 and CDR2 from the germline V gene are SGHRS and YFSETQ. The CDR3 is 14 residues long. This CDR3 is CASSRDGFKEPQHF. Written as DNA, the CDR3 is TGCGCCAGCAGCAGAGACGGGTTTAAGGAGCCCCAGCATTTT.

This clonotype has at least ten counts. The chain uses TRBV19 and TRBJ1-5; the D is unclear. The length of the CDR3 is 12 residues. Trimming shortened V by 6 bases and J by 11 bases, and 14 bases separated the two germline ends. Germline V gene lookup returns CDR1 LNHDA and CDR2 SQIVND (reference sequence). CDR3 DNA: TGTGCCAGTAGCGGAATCGACTGGTCCCAGCATTTT. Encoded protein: CASSGIDWSQHF.

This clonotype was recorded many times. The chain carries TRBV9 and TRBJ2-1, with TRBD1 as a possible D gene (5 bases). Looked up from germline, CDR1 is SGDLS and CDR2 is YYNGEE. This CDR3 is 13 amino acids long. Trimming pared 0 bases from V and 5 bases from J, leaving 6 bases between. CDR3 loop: CASSVEGDNEQFF. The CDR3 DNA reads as TGTGCCAGCAGCGTAGAAGGGGACAATGAGCAGTTCTTC.

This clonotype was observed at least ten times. The CDR3 spells CASSLSVGAYEQYF. CDR3 in DNA: TGTGCCAGCAGTTTATCAGTGGGGGCTTACGAGCAGTACTTC. The rearrangement joins TRBV12-3 or TRBV12-4 to TRBJ2-7; TRBD1 is a possible D gene (6 bases). V gave up 2 bases and J gave up 4 bases, with 12 bases separating them. This CDR3 region has 14 residues.

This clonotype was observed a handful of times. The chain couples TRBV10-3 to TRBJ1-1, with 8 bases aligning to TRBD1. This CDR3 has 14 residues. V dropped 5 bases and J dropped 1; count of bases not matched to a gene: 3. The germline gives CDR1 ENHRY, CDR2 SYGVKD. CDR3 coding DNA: TGTGCCATCAGTTACGGACAGGGGAACACTGAAGCTTTCTTT. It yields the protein CAISYGQGNTEAFF.

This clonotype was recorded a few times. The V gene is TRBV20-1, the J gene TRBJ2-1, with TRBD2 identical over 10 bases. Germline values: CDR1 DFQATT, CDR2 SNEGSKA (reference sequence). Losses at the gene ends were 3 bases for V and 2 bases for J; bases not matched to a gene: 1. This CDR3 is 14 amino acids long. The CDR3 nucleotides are TGCAGTGCTAGTGGACTAGCGGCCTACAATGAGCAGTTCTTC. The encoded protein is CSASGLAAYNEQFF.

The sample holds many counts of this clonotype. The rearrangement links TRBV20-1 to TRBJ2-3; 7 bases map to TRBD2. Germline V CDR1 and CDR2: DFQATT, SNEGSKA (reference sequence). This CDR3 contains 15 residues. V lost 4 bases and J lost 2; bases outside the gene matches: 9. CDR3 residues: CSAMGGRLPTDTQYF. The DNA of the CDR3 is TGCAGTGCTATGGGAGGGCGGCTTCCCACAGATACGCAGTATTTT.

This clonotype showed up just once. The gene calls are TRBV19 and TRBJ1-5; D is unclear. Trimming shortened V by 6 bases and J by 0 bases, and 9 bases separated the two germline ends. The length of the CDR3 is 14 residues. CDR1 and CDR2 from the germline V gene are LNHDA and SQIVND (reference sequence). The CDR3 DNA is TGTGCCAGTAGAAAGGCCCATAGCAATCAGCCCCAGCATTTT. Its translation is CASRKAHSNQPQHF.

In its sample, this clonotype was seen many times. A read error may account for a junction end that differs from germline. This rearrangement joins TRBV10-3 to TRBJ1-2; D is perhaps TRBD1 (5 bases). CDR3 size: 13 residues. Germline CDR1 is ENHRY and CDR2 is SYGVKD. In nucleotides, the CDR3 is TGTGCCATCCGATCGGGACTTAACGATGGCTACACCTTC. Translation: CAIRSGLNDGYTF.

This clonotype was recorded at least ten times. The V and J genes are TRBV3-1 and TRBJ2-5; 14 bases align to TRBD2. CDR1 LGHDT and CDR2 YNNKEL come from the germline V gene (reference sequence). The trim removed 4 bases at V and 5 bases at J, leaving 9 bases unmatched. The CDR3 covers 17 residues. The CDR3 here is CASSPLRLAGGLETQYF. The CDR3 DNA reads TGTGCCAGCAGCCCCCTTCGACTAGCGGGGGGGCTTGAGACCCAGTACTTC.

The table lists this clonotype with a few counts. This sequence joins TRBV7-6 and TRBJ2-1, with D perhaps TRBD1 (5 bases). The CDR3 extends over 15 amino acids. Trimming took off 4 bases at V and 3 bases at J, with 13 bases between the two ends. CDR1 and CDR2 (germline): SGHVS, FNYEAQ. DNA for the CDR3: TGTGCCAGCAGCTCCGTGGGGCCGGTCTACAATGAGCAGTTCTTC. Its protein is CASSSVGPVYNEQFF.